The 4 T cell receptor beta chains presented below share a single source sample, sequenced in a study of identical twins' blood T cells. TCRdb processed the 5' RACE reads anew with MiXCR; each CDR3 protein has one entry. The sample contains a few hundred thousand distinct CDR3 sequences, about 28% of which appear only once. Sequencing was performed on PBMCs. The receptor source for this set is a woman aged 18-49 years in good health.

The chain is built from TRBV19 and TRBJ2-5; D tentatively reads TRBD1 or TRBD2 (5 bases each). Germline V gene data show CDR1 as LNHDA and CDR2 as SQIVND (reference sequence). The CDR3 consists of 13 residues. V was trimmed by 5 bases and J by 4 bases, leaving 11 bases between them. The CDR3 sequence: CASSVERGETQYF. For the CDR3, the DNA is TGTGCCAGTAGTGTCGAGAGGGGAGAGACCCAGTACTTC.

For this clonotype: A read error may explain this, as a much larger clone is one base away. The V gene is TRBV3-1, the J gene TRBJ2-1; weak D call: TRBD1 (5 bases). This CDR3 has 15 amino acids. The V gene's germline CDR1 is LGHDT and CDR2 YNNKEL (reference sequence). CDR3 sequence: CASSQDLGRVNDQFF. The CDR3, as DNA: TGTGCCAGCAGCCAAGATTTGGGCAGGGTCAATGATCAGTTCTTC.

The CDR3 spells CASGLVKDGRTGQPQHF. For the CDR3, the DNA is TGTGCTAGTGGTTTGGTGAAAGACGGCCGAACGGGTCAGCCCCAGCATTTT. The chain is built from TRBV12-5 and TRBJ1-5; D uncertain. Trimming took off 0 bases at V and 6 bases at J, with 18 bases between the two ends. This CDR3 spans 17 amino acids. Germline V CDR1 and CDR2: LGHNT, FRNRAP.

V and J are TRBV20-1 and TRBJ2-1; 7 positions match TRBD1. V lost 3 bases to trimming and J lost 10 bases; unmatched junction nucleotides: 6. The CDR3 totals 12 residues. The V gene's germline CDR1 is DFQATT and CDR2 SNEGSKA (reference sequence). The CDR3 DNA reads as TGCAGTGCTAGGGCGCCGGGACAGGAGCAGTTCTTC. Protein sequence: CSARAPGQEQFF.